A selection of T cell receptor beta chains follows, all from one sample in a study of cytomegalovirus exposure and HLA in healthy donors. Here immunoSEQ multiplex PCR was the method, and the copy in TCRdb shows in-frame clones only, minus some. This sample has over 150,000 clones, with approximately 77% found just once. Material for sequencing was PBMCs. Receptors were obtained from a man aged 25 to 40 in good health and CMV-seropositive. Both conserved end residues are trimmed from each CDR3. The order of the fields is V gene, J gene, clone size, CDR3 protein. Rows give clone size only sometimes, using once, few, many, or a class for an expanded clone.

V gene: TRBV7-8; J gene: TRBJ2-7; clone size: .; CDR3 protein: ASTPQRGLYEQY
V gene: TRBV27; J gene: TRBJ1-6; clone size: .; CDR3 protein: ASSLFGTGISPLH
V gene: TRBV4-3; J gene: TRBJ2-7; clone size: .; CDR3 protein: ASSRTIGGPYEQY
V gene: TRBV10-2; J gene: TRBJ2-5; clone size: .; CDR3 protein: ASSEVTAETQY
V gene: TRBV28; J gene: TRBJ1-2; clone size: .; CDR3 protein: ASSLGGALIGYT
V gene: TRBV9; J gene: TRBJ2-5; clone size: .; CDR3 protein: ASSLTGAWETQY
V gene: TRBV5-5; J gene: TRBJ2-5; clone size: .; CDR3 protein: ASSALAGPAQTQY
V gene: TRBV11-2; J gene: TRBJ2-7; clone size: few; CDR3 protein: ASSQDRDRGPHEQY
V gene: TRBV2; J gene: TRBJ1-1; clone size: few; CDR3 protein: ASTLDRGNTEAF
V gene: TRBV4-1; J gene: TRBJ2-3; clone size: .; CDR3 protein: ASSQEGVAGGTDTQY
V gene: TRBV6-1; J gene: TRBJ1-1; clone size: .; CDR3 protein: ASSVSPGTLGTEAF
V gene: TRBV2; J gene: TRBJ2-2; clone size: .; CDR3 protein: ASSDRRSGELF
V gene: TRBV4-3; J gene: TRBJ1-2; clone size: .; CDR3 protein: ASSQDMQGYGYT
V gene: TRBV6-5; J gene: TRBJ2-7; clone size: .; CDR3 protein: ASSYLGGSSYEQY
V gene: TRBV29-1; J gene: TRBJ1-3; clone size: .; CDR3 protein: SVEVRGSGNTIY
V gene: TRBV7-3; J gene: TRBJ1-1; clone size: .; CDR3 protein: ASSRSNRGGTEAF
V gene: TRBV6-5; J gene: TRBJ2-3; clone size: .; CDR3 protein: ASSYGQGGFPDTQY
V gene: TRBV7-2; J gene: TRBJ2-7; clone size: once; CDR3 protein: ASSLGQGRYEQY
V gene: TRBV28; J gene: TRBJ1-2; clone size: .; CDR3 protein: ASSLFSPGQVYGYT
V gene: TRBV4-1; J gene: TRBJ1-6; clone size: once; CDR3 protein: ASSQDEGSPLH
V gene: TRBV7-2; J gene: TRBJ2-1; clone size: few; CDR3 protein: ASSLQGLAGGYDEQF
V gene: TRBV7-2; J gene: TRBJ1-4; clone size: .; CDR3 protein: ASSSSINEKLF
V gene: TRBV20-1; J gene: TRBJ2-1; clone size: .; CDR3 protein: SARPENEQF